A selection of T cell receptor beta chains follows, all from one sample in a study of shared clonotypes between healthy human individuals. Sequencing was performed with immunoSEQ multiplex PCR; in TCRdb, only in-frame clones are kept and a portion is missing. Among about 1.5 million clones listed, roughly 96% were seen once. The sample comprised naive CD4+ T cells sorted from blood. These receptors came from a man aged 25 to 40 in good health. Each CDR3 is given without its conserved first and last residue.

J gene,V gene,CDR3 protein
TRBJ2-7,TRBV18,ASSRTSGPSSYEQY
TRBJ2-5,TRBV6-1,ASRRAGVGETQY
TRBJ2-2,TRBV4-1,ASSSPGGRTGELF
TRBJ2-7,TRBV18,ASSPGRSNSHEQY
TRBJ1-1,TRBV14,ASSQDRYWRQINTEAF
TRBJ2-1,TRBV25-1,ASSQLAGSIYNEQF
TRBJ2-4,TRBV30,AWSRRGRGNIQY
TRBJ1-4,TRBV7-9,ASSIQGSTNEKLF
TRBJ2-7,TRBV5-1,ASSLAGNYEQY
TRBJ2-5,TRBV10-3,AISEGGGTQY
TRBJ2-1,TRBV10-3,AILGDGDNEQF
TRBJ2-1,TRBV7-9,ASSEAGTENNEQF
TRBJ2-7,TRBV11-3,ASSLGGVRSDNEQY
TRBJ2-7,TRBV19,ASSAGLSYEQY
TRBJ2-1,TRBV5-1,ASSLILDSNEQF
TRBJ2-1,TRBV7-2,ASSLARTSNEQF
TRBJ2-7,TRBV10-3,AISGRTGISYEQY
TRBJ2-1,TRBV5-6,ASSQRDRDGYHNEQF
TRBJ1-4,TRBV10-2,ASSDWGRREKLF
TRBJ2-2,TRBV6-1,ASNSGGFTGELF
TRBJ2-3,TRBV5-5,ASTLRDRVTDTQY
TRBJ2-7,TRBV20-1,SARQPNEQY
TRBJ1-1,TRBV6-1,ASSVDRVVTEAF
TRBJ2-7,TRBV29-1,SVGGREYAEQY
TRBJ2-7,TRBV2,ASSGGQGTYEQY
TRBJ2-2,TRBV15,ATSRGTSTGSNAGELF
TRBJ2-2,TRBV6-6,ASLNPTLSPGELF